This entry is about one T cell receptor beta chain. Trimming cost V 4 bases and J 6 bases, with 6 bases left between them. The V gene's germline CDR1 is SQVTM and CDR2 ANQGSEA. The CDR3 runs 10 residues. These data come from a study of blood T cell repertoires in COVID-19. Under the authors' procedure: Amplification with reference gene primers provided the estimates of nucleated cell counts. The repertoire was sequenced with immunoSEQ multiplex PCR; TCRdb's copy has only in-frame clones and lacks some. That table supplies the V and J calls and clone size; D and trimming were determined from the DNA. The sample yields hundreds of thousands of clones, around nine tenths seen once.

This receptor was identified in a woman in her forties who had recovered from COVID-19. The material sequenced was peripheral blood. J is TRBJ1-2 and V is TRBV29-1; D is possibly TRBD1 (5 bases). CDR3 sequence: CSVGGDGYTF. CDR3 DNA sequence: TGCAGCGTTGGGGGGGATGGCTACACCTTC.